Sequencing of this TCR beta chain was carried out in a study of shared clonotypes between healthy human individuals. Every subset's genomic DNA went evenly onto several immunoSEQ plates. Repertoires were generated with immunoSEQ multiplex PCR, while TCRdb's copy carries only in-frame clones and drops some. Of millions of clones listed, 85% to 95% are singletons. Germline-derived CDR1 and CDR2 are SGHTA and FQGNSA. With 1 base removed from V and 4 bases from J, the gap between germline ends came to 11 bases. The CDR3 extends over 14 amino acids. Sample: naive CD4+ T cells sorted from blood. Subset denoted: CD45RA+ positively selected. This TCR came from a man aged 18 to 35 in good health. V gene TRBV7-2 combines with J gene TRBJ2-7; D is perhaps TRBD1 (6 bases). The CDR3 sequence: CASSLVGHQYEQYF. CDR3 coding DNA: TGTGCCAGCAGCTTAGTGGGACACCAATACGAGCAGTACTTC.